A single sample is the source of the 3 T cell receptor beta chains below, sequenced in a study of cytomegalovirus exposure and HLA in healthy donors. PCR employed 60 Vbeta and 13 Jbeta primers. Repertoires were generated with immunoSEQ multiplex PCR, while TCRdb's copy carries only in-frame clones and drops some. The table shows 150,000 to 200,000 clones, with around 78% occurring only once. Sequencing was carried out using PBMCs. These receptors all stem from a middle-aged woman in good health and CMV-seronegative.

The CDR3, as DNA: TGTGCCAGCAGCCCAGGGGGCTCTGGAAACACCATATATTTT. Its translation: CASSPGGSGNTIYF. The V and J genes are TRBV11-3 and TRBJ1-3, with 7 positions matching TRBD1. This CDR3 region has 14 residues. The trim removed 5 bases at V and 0 bases at J, leaving 1 base unmatched. The germline V gene has CDR1 SGHNT and CDR2 YENEEA.

The CDR3 protein is CAWTRDRGGYTF. The CDR3 DNA reads as TGTGCCTGGACTAGGGACAGGGGCGGCTACACCTTC. V usage is TRBV30 and J usage is TRBJ1-2, with 10 bases fitting TRBD1. With V trimmed by 4 bases and J by 8 bases, 4 bases remained unmatched. The CDR3 covers 12 residues. CDR1 and CDR2 from the germline V gene are GTSNPN and SVGIG (reference sequence).

The chain couples TRBV29-1 to TRBJ1-1, with D possibly matching TRBD1 (5 bases). This CDR3 is 13 amino acids long. Trimming took off 3 bases at V and 0 bases at J, with 8 bases between the two ends. Germline V gene sequence: CDR1 SQVTM, CDR2 ANQGSEA. The CDR3, as DNA: TGCAGCGTTGATGACAGCATGAACACTGAAGCTTTCTTT. Translation gives CSVDDSMNTEAFF.